One sample yielded the 26 T cell receptor beta chains listed below, sequenced in a study of T cells in tuberculosis. Data came from immunoSEQ multiplex PCR; TCRdb stores just in-frame clones and leaves some out. The sample holds tens of thousands of clones, around 96% seen once. Sequencing was performed on PBMCs. Receptor source: a donor aged 10 to 29 with latent tuberculosis or without tuberculosis infection.

The chain joins TRBV7-2 to TRBJ2-7; D may be TRBD2 (6 bases). V was shortened by 0 bases and J by 6 bases, with 15 bases between the two germline ends. This CDR3 comprises 15 residues. CDR1 and CDR2 from the germline V gene are SGHTA and FQGNSA. The CDR3 DNA is TGTGCCAGCAGCTTAGCGGAGGGCTCCCTGGTCGAGCAGTACTTC. Translating gives CASSLAEGSLVEQYF.

The V gene is TRBV7-2, the J gene TRBJ2-7, with 7 positions matching TRBD2. This CDR3 has 17 amino acids. Germline loops: CDR1 SGHTA, CDR2 FQGNSA. After removal of 3 bases from V and 2 bases from J, the junction contained 13 bases not matched to a gene. CDR3 nucleotides: TGTGCCAGCAGCTTCAGGGCGGGGGACCCCCTGACCTACGAGCAGTACTTC. Translating it yields CASSFRAGDPLTYEQYF.

The chain joins TRBV4-1 to TRBJ2-4, with D possibly matching TRBD2 (7 bases). Trimming pared 3 bases from V and 8 bases from J, leaving 23 bases between. The CDR3 covers 17 residues. Per the germline V gene, CDR1 is MGHRA and CDR2 is YSYEKL. This CDR3 is CASSQGPKGGLGDIQYF. The CDR3 region has the DNA TGCGCCAGCAGCCAGGGCCCCAAGGGGGGGCTAGGGGACATTCAGTACTTC.

The chain is built from TRBV11-2 and TRBJ1-1; no clear D. Germline values: CDR1 SGHAT, CDR2 FQNNGV. The CDR3 is made up of 12 amino acids. Deletions cut 5 bases from V and 9 bases from J, with 13 bases between. The CDR3, as DNA: TGTGCCAGCAGCCACCTCCGGGAAAAAGCTTTCTTT. Amino acid sequence: CASSHLREKAFF. The full variable domain, completed using reference TRBV11-2 and TRBJ1-1, is EAGVAQSPRYKIIEKRQSVAFWCNPISGHATLYWYQQILGQGPKLLIQFQNNGVVDDSQLPKDRFSAERLKGVDSTLKIQPAKLEDSAVYLCASSHLREKAFFGQGTRLTVV.

The V call is TRBV9, the J call TRBJ2-1, with 7 bases identical to TRBD1. Trimming removed 0 bases from V and 4 bases from J; junction bases left unmatched: 4. Germline V lookup: CDR1 SGDLS, CDR2 YYNGEE. The CDR3 is 15 amino acids. CDR3 loop: CASSVDRGFYNEQFF. The CDR3 coding sequence is TGTGCCAGCAGCGTAGACAGGGGATTTTACAATGAGCAGTTCTTC.

This clone was counted a few times. The gene calls are TRBV18 and TRBJ1-5; a possible D gene is TRBD1 (5 bases). The germline V gene has CDR1 KGHSH and CDR2 LQKENI. Trimming took off 6 bases at V and 8 bases at J, with 17 bases between the two ends. This CDR3 contains 14 residues. CDR3 protein: CASSTSGGGKPQHF. CDR3 in DNA: TGTGCCAGCTCCACATCCGGGGGGGGGAAGCCCCAGCATTTT. The entire variable domain, with the rest obtained from reference TRBV18 and TRBJ1-5, is as follows: NAGVMQNPRHLVRRRGQEARLRCSPMKGHSHVYWYRQLPEEGLKFMVYLQKENIIDESGMPKERFSAEFPKEGPSILRIQQVVRGDSAAYFCASSTSGGGKPQHFGDGTRLSIL.

J is TRBJ1-2 and V is TRBV27; 10 nucleotides align to TRBD1. V lost 7 bases, J lost 12 bases, and 11 bases stayed unmatched. Per germline, CDR1 MNHEY and CDR2 SMNVEV (reference sequence). This CDR3 region has 13 residues. The CDR3 coding sequence is TGTGCCAGCAATGCCGGGACAGGGGAATCGGACACCTTC. It yields the protein CASNAGTGESDTF.

The chain employs TRBV6-5 and TRBJ1-2, with a possible D match to TRBD1 (6 bases). The V end lost 10 bases, the J end lost 3 bases, and 12 bases lay between the germline ends. The germline V gene encodes CDR1 MNHEY and CDR2 SVGAGI. This CDR3 is 12 amino acids long. CDR3 coding DNA: TGTGCCACCGAACAGGGAGACTATGGCTACACCTTC. It encodes CATEQGDYGYTF.

The chain joins TRBV5-1 to TRBJ2-7; TRBD2 matches at 11 bases. Germline CDR1 and CDR2: SGHRS and YFSETQ. This CDR3 is built from 15 residues. V lost 0 bases, J lost 5 bases, and 4 bases stayed unmatched. CDR3 coding DNA: TGCGCCAGCAGCTTGGTACTAGCGGGGGCTCACGAGCAGTACTTC. Translated, it gives CASSLVLAGAHEQYF. The full variable domain, rest sourced from reference TRBV5-1 and TRBJ2-7, is KAGVTQTPRYLIKTRGQQVTLSCSPISGHRSVSWYQQTPGQGLQFLFEYFSETQRNKGNFPGRFSGRQFSNSRSEMNVSTLELGDSALYLCASSLVLAGAHEQYFGPGTRLTVT.

J is TRBJ1-5 and V is TRBV14; D is unclear. Germline V gene lookup returns CDR1 SGHDN and CDR2 FVKESK. The CDR3 runs 17 residues. The V end was cut by 6 bases, the J end by 0 bases, with 18 bases between. The CDR3 region has the DNA TGTGCCAGCAGTTGCTTAGGCAGGCCATTTAGCAATCAGCCCCAGCATTTT. Protein sequence: CASSCLGRPFSNQPQHF. Based on the CDR3 plus reference TRBV14 and TRBJ1-5, the full variable domain is EAGVTQFPSHSVIEKGQTVTLRCDPISGHDNLYWYRRVMGKEIKFLLHFVKESKQDESGMPNNRFLAERTGGTYSTLKVQPAELEDSGVYFCASSCLGRPFSNQPQHFGDGTRLSIL.

The chain couples TRBV29-1 to TRBJ1-1, with D perhaps matching TRBD1 (5 bases). V lost 3 bases to trimming and J lost 3 bases, with 11 bases between them. The CDR3 contains 13 residues. Germline assignment: CDR1 SQVTM and CDR2 ANQGSEA. For the CDR3, the DNA is TGCAGCGTTGAGGGCAGGGAGGACACTGAAGCTTTCTTT. Protein product: CSVEGREDTEAFF. Full variable domain (outside the CDR3, taken from reference TRBV29-1 and TRBJ1-1): SAVISQKPSRDICQRGTSLTIQCQVDSQVTMMFWYRQQPGQSLTLIATANQGSEATYESGFVIDKFPISRPNLTFSTLTVSNMSPEDSSIYLCSVEGREDTEAFFGQGTRLTVV.

The CDR3 protein is CASSPAQGRIGSPLHF. The CDR3 DNA reads as TGCGCCAGCAGCCCGGCACAGGGAAGGATCGGGTCACCCCTCCACTTT. The rearrangement joins TRBV4-1 to TRBJ1-6; perhaps TRBD1 as D (6 bases). V lost 4 bases, J lost 10 bases, and 20 bases lay in between. Germline V gene lookup returns CDR1 MGHRA and CDR2 YSYEKL. The CDR3 extends over 16 amino acids.

The chain is built from TRBV5-6 and TRBJ2-2; D ambiguous. Germline lookup yields CDR1 SGHDT and CDR2 YYEEEE. The germline V and J ends were trimmed by 4 bases and 5 bases, with 3 bases remaining between them. This CDR3 has 11 residues. CDR3 in DNA: TGTGCCAGCAGCCAGACCGGGGAGCTGTTTTTT. Its translation is CASSQTGELFF.

The CDR3 reads CASSYSLRSGANVLTF. CDR3 bases: TGTGCCAGCAGTTACTCGCTACGCTCTGGGGCCAACGTCCTGACTTTC. The chain has TRBV6-6 and TRBJ2-6; no clear D. The CDR3 covers 16 residues. Germline CDR1 MNHNY, CDR2 SVGAGI (reference sequence). Trimming cost V 0 bases and J 0 bases, with 6 bases left between them.

This sequence joins TRBV18 and TRBJ2-7; 8 nucleotides match TRBD2. Trimming took 0 bases from V and 4 from J; bases not matched to a gene: 5. Germline CDR1 reads KGHSH; CDR2 reads LQKENI. This CDR3 is 15 amino acids long. The CDR3 DNA is TGTGCCAGCTCACCACCGGAGCGGGAGCTTTACGAGCAGTACTTC. It translates to CASSPPERELYEQYF. Looking up the rest from reference TRBV18 and TRBJ2-7 gives the full variable domain: NAGVMQNPRHLVRRRGQEARLRCSPMKGHSHVYWYRQLPEEGLKFMVYLQKENIIDESGMPKERFSAEFPKEGPSILRIQQVVRGDSAAYFCASSPPERELYEQYFGPGTRLTVT.

The chain uses TRBV5-1 and TRBJ2-2; 8 nucleotides align to TRBD1. The V gene's germline CDR1 is SGHRS and CDR2 YFSETQ. The J segment lost 1 base and the V segment lost 4 bases, leaving 3 bases of the junction unmatched. The CDR3 loop spans 15 amino acids. The CDR3 reads CASSRGQENTGELFF. In nucleotides, the CDR3 is TGCGCCAGCAGCCGGGGACAGGAGAACACCGGGGAGCTGTTTTTT.

The rearrangement links TRBV9 to TRBJ1-1; 9 positions match TRBD1. V lost 4 bases, J lost 4 bases, and 11 bases stayed unmatched. The CDR3 extends over 16 amino acids. Germline values: CDR1 SGDLS, CDR2 YYNGEE. The CDR3 here is CASSLLQGAPSTEAFF. DNA of the CDR3: TGTGCCAGCAGCCTTCTACAGGGGGCGCCGAGCACTGAAGCTTTCTTT.

J is TRBJ1-1 and V is TRBV30; 7 nucleotides align to TRBD1. Germline CDR1 is GTSNPN and CDR2 is SVGIG (reference sequence). The junction had 16 bases not matched to a gene; V was cut back by 4 bases and J by 5 bases. CDR3 length: 16 amino acids. The DNA of the CDR3 is TGTGCCTGGAATATGAGGGGGCGTATGGGAAGGACTGAAGCTTTCTTT. Its protein product is CAWNMRGRMGRTEAFF.

V and J are TRBV30 and TRBJ2-2, with 10 bases aligning to TRBD2. This CDR3 is built from 16 residues. V was pared by 2 bases and J by 4 bases, with 7 bases of the junction left unmatched. Per the germline V gene, CDR1 is GTSNPN and CDR2 is SVGIG (reference sequence). In nucleotides, the CDR3 is TGTGCCTGGAGTAATTTTGCTAGCGGGGGCACCGGGGAGCTGTTTTTT. As protein: CAWSNFASGGTGELFF.

The gene calls are TRBV6-1 and TRBJ1-4, with no clear D. With 6 bases removed from V and 5 bases from J, the gap between germline ends came to 13 bases. Germline V gene data show CDR1 as MNHNS and CDR2 as SASEGT. This CDR3 is 14 amino acids long. The CDR3 nucleotides read TGTGCCAGCAGCTACAGTTCCGGCAATGAAAAACTGTTTTTT. Protein product: CASSYSSGNEKLFF.

This chain uses TRBV5-1 with TRBJ1-5; D ambiguous. CDR1 is SGHRS, CDR2 YFSETQ, per germline. The CDR3 has 15 residues. Trimming pared 0 bases from V and 2 bases from J, leaving 9 bases between. The CDR3 sequence: CASSLDPGGNQPQHF. For the CDR3, the DNA is TGCGCCAGCAGCTTGGACCCTGGAGGCAATCAGCCCCAGCATTTT.

The J gene is TRBJ2-3, the V gene TRBV30; 13 bases line up with TRBD2. The germline V gene encodes CDR1 GTSNPN and CDR2 SVGIG (reference sequence). This CDR3 has 16 amino acids. V shed 4 bases, J shed 3 bases, and the junction held 7 bases outside the gene matches. This chain's CDR3 is CAWTKGLAGETDTQYF. The CDR3 DNA follows: TGTGCCTGGACCAAAGGACTAGCGGGGGAGACAGATACGCAGTATTTT.

This sequence joins TRBV27 and TRBJ1-1; D remains unclear. Trimming took off 3 bases at V and 12 bases at J, with 14 bases between the two ends. The CDR3 totals 12 residues. Germline CDR1 MNHEY, CDR2 SMNVEV (reference sequence). The CDR3 is CASSFQPGVPFF. In DNA form, the CDR3 reads TGTGCCAGCAGTTTCCAGCCCGGAGTTCCTTTCTTT.

This chain connects TRBV4-1 to TRBJ1-1; 7 nucleotides match TRBD1. The CDR3 covers 15 residues. V shed 2 bases, J shed 3 bases, and the junction held 6 bases outside the gene matches. Germline CDR1 and CDR2: MGHRA and YSYEKL. The DNA of the CDR3 is TGCGCCAGCAGCCAAAGACAGGGTGTGGACACTGAAGCTTTCTTT. Amino acids: CASSQRQGVDTEAFF.

The rearrangement links TRBV6-6 to TRBJ2-7; maybe TRBD1 (6 bases). The germline V gene encodes CDR1 MNHNY and CDR2 SVGAGI (reference sequence). This CDR3 spans 13 amino acids. Deletions cut 6 bases from V and 7 bases from J, with 16 bases between. The CDR3 DNA reads TGTGCCAGCAGCCCAGGACAGACCCTAGAGCAGTACTTC. Translating gives CASSPGQTLEQYF.

The rearrangement links TRBV29-1 to TRBJ2-7; 10 bases align to TRBD1. The V gene end was trimmed by 0 bases and the J gene end by 2 bases; junction bases not matched to a gene: 7. CDR1 is SQVTM, CDR2 ANQGSEA, per germline. This CDR3 has 16 residues. The CDR3 sequence: CSVEDRGQGKTYEQYF. The CDR3 nucleotides are TGCAGCGTTGAAGATCGGGGACAGGGGAAGACCTACGAGCAGTACTTC.